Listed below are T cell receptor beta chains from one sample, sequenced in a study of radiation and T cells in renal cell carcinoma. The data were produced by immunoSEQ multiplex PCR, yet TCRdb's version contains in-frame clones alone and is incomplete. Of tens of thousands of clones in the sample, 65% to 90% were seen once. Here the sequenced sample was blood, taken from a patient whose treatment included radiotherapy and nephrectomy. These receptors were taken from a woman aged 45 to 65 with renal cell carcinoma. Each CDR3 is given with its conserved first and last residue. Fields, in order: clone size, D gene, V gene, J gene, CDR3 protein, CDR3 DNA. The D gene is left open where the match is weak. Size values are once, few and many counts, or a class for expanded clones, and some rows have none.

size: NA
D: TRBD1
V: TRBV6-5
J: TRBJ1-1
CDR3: CASSRWTGANTEAFF
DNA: TGTGCCAGCAGTAGGTGGACAGGGGCGAACACTGAAGCTTTCTTT

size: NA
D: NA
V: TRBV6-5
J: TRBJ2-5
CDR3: CASRRGDRETQYF
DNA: TGTGCCAGCAGACGGGGCGACCGGGAGACCCAGTACTTC

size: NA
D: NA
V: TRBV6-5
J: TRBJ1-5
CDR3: CASSPGSKNQPQHF
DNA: TGTGCCAGCAGTCCGGGCTCGAAGAATCAGCCCCAGCATTTT

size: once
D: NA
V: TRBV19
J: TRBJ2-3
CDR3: CASSRSGTSTDTQYF
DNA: TGTGCCAGTAGTAGATCCGGGACTAGCACAGATACGCAGTATTTT

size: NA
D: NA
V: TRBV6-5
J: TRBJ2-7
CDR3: CASSSPRWGRYEQYF
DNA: TGTGCCAGCAGTTCCCCTCGTTGGGGGCGTTACGAGCAGTACTTC

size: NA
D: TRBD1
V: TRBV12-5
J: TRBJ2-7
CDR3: CAPQGTELYEQYF
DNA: TGTGCTCCACAGGGGACAGAGCTCTACGAGCAGTACTTC

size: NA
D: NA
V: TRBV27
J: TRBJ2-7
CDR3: CASSLSGGGPYEQYF
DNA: TGTGCCAGCAGTTTATCGGGGGGTGGCCCTTACGAGCAGTACTTC

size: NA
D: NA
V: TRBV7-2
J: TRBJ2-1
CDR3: CASSYLSDRVSEQFF
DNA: TGTGCCAGCAGCTACCTGAGCGATAGGGTATCAGAGCAGTTCTTC

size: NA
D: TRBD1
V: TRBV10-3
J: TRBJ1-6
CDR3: CVTGTGENSPLHF
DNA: TGTGTGACCGGGACAGGGGAAAATTCACCCCTCCACTTT

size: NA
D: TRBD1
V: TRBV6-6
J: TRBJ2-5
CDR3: CASRTHQDRVQETQYF
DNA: TGTGCCAGCAGAACCCACCAGGACAGGGTACAAGAGACCCAGTACTTC

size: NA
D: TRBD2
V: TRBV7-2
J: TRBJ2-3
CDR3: CASSLFTSARQDTQYF
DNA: TGTGCCAGCAGCTTATTCACTAGCGCCCGCCAGGATACGCAGTATTTT

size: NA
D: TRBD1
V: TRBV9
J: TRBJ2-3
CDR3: CASSVVTGTGTDTQYF
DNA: TGTGCCAGCAGCGTAGTTACCGGGACAGGGACCGATACGCAGTATTTT

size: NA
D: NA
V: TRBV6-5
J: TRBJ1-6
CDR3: CASNTNNSPLHF
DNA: TGTGCCAGCAATACAAACAATTCACCCCTCCACTTT

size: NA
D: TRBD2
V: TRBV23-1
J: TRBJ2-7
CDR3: CASSRAGGDEQYF
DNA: TGCGCCAGCAGTCGGGCGGGGGGCGACGAGCAGTACTTC

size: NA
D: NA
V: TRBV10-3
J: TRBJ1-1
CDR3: CAISVGQNEAFF
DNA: TGTGCCATCAGTGTCGGGCAGAATGAAGCTTTCTTT

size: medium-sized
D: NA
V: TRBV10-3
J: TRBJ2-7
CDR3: CAISEPHVGGRYEQYF
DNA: TGTGCCATCAGTGAGCCGCATGTGGGGGGCCGCTACGAGCAGTACTTC

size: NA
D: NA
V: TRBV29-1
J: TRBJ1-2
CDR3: CSVGKVAF
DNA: TGCAGCGTTGGAAAGGTTGCCTTC

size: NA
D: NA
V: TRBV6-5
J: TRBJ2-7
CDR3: CASIRAGTYEQYF
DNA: TGTGCCAGCATTAGGGCGGGGACCTACGAGCAGTACTTC

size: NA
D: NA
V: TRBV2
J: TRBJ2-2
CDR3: CVAGGEKGTGELFF
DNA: TGTGTTGCCGGCGGGGAGAAGGGCACCGGGGAGCTGTTTTTT

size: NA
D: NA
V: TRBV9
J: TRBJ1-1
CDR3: CASSVGRGGLDEAFF
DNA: TGTGCCAGCAGCGTAGGAAGGGGCGGGTTGGATGAAGCTTTCTTT

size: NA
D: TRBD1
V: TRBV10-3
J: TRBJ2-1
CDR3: CAISAADREINEQFF
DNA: TGTGCCATCAGTGCGGCGGACAGGGAGATCAATGAGCAGTTCTTC

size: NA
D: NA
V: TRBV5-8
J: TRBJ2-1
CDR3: CASSLSGSSYNEQFF
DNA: TGTGCCAGCAGCTTGTCAGGGAGCTCCTACAATGAGCAGTTCTTC

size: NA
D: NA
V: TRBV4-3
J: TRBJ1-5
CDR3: CASSQDRDQPQHF
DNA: TGCGCCAGCAGCCAAGATCGTGATCAGCCCCAGCATTTT

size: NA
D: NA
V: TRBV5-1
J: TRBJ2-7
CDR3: CASSLGESEQYF
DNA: TGCGCCAGCAGCTTGGGGGAGTCCGAGCAGTACTTC

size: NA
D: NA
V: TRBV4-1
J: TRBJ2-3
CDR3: CASSNRVLTDTQYF
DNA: TGCGCCAGCAGCAATCGGGTCCTTACAGATACGCAGTATTTT

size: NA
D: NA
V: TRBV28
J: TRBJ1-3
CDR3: CAIRGGSGNTIYF
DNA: TGTGCCATACGCGGGGGCTCTGGAAACACCATATATTTT

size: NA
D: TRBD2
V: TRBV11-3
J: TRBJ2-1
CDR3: CASSGGARSYNEQFF
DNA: TGTGCCAGCTCGGGGGGGGCCCGCTCCTACAATGAGCAGTTCTTC

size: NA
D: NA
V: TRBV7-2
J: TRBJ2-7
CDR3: CASSPSRGQAYEQYF
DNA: TGTGCCAGCAGCCCAAGTAGAGGACAAGCCTACGAGCAGTACTTC

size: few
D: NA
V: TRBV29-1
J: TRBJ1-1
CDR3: CSVEELGVAFF
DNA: TGCAGCGTTGAAGAGCTGGGGGTAGCTTTCTTT

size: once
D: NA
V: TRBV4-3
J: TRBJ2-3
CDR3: CASSQDSVRETDTQYF
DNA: TGCGCCAGCAGCCAAGATTCAGTCAGGGAGACAGATACGCAGTATTTT

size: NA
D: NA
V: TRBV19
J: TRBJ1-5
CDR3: CASLGGGNQPQHF
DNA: TGTGCCAGCCTTGGTGGTGGGAATCAGCCCCAGCATTTT

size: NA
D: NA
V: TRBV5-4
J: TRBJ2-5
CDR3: CASSFDLDRSQETQYF
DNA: TGTGCCAGCAGCTTCGATCTCGACAGGAGCCAAGAGACCCAGTACTTC

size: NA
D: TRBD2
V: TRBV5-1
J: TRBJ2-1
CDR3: CASSRLYTGGDGNEQFF
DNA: TGCGCCAGCTCAAGGCTCTATACGGGAGGGGACGGCAATGAGCAGTTCTTC

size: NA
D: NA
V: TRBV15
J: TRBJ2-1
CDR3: CATSPRGPSSYNEQFF
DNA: TGTGCCACCAGCCCCAGGGGCCCTAGCTCCTACAATGAGCAGTTCTTC

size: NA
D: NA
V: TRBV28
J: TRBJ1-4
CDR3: CASSFHGDGNEKLFF
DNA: TGTGCCAGCAGTTTCCACGGGGATGGGAATGAAAAACTGTTTTTT

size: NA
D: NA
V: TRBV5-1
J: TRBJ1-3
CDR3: CASSLELGSGNTIYF
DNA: TGCGCCAGCAGCTTGGAATTAGGGTCTGGAAACACCATATATTTT

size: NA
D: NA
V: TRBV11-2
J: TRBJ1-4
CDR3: CASSSPGVGEKLFF
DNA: TGTGCCAGCAGCTCCCCGGGGGTTGGTGAAAAACTGTTTTTT

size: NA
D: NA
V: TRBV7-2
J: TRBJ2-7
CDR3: CASSLDGTLDEQYF
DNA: TGTGCCAGCAGCTTAGACGGGACACTCGACGAGCAGTACTTC

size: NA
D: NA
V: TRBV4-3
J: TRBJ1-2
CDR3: CASSQGRDGAYGYTF
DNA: TGCGCCAGCAGCCAAGGAAGGGACGGAGCCTATGGCTACACCTTC

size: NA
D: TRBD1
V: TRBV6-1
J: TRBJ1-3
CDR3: CASRKDRGGNTIYF
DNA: TGTGCCAGCAGAAAGGACAGGGGGGGAAACACCATATATTTT

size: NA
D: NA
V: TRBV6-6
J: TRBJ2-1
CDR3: CASRPPAREQFF
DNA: TGTGCCAGCCGACCACCCGCTCGGGAGCAGTTCTTC

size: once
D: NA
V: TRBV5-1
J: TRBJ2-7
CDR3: CASSYGYGGGEQYF
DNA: TGCGCCAGCAGCTACGGGTATGGCGGTGGCGAGCAGTACTTC

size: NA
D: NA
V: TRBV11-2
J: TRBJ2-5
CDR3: CASSLGLDGEETQYF
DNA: TGTGCCAGCAGCTTGGGGCTGGACGGGGAGGAGACCCAGTACTTC

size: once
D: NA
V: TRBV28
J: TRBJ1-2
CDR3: CASRRGSSNYGYTF
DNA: TGTGCCAGCCGGAGAGGGTCCTCTAACTATGGCTACACCTTC

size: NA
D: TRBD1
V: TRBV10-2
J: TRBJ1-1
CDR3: CASSESTGGRTEAFF
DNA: TGCGCCAGCAGTGAGTCGACAGGGGGAAGGACTGAAGCTTTCTTT

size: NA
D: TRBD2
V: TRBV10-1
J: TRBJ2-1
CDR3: CASSDRGLAGNEQFF
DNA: TGCGCCAGCAGTGATCGGGGACTAGCGGGAAATGAGCAGTTCTTC

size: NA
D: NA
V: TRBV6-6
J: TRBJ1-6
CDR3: CASSDPTNSPLHF
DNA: TGTGCCAGCAGTGACCCGACGAATTCACCCCTCCACTTT

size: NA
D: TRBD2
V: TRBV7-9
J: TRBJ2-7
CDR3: CAIRGAGRTYEQYF
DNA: TGTGCGATTCGGGGAGCGGGGCGAACCTACGAGCAGTACTTC

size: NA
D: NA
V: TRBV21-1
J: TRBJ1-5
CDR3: CASPEPQHF
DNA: TGTGCCAGCCCCGAGCCCCAGCATTTT

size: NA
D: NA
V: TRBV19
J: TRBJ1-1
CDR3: CASSMNQGGNTEAFF
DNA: TGTGCCAGTAGTATGAACCAGGGCGGGAACACTGAAGCTTTCTTT

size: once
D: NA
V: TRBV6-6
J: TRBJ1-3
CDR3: CASNTGTGNTIYF
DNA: TGTGCCAGCAATACAGGGACTGGAAACACCATATATTTT

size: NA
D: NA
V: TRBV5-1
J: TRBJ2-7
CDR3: CASSSDSSFDEQYF
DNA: TGCGCCAGCAGCTCTGACTCGTCGTTCGACGAGCAGTACTTC

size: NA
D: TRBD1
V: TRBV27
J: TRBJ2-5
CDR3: CASSPRDRGQQETQYF
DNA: TGTGCCAGCAGTCCCCGGGACAGGGGACAACAAGAGACCCAGTACTTC